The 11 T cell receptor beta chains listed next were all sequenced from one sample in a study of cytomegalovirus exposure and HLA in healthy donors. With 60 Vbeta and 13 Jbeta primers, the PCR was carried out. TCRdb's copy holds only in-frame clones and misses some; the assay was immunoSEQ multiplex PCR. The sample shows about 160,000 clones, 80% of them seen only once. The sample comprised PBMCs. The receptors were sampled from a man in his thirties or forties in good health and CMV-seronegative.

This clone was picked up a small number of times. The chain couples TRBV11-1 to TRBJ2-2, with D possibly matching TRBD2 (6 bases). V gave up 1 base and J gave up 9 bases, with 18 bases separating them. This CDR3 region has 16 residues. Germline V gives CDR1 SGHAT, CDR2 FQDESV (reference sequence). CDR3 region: CASSLGQGGGNRELFF. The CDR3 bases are TGTGCCAGCAGCTTAGGGCAAGGCGGCGGGAACCGGGAGCTGTTTTTT.

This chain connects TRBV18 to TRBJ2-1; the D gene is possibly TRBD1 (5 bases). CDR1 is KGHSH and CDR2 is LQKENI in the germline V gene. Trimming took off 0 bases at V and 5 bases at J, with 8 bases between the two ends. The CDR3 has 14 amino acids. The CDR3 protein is CASSPPGHNNEQFF. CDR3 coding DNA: TGTGCCAGCTCACCACCAGGACACAACAATGAGCAGTTCTTC. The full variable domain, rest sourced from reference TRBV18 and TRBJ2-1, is NAGVMQNPRHLVRRRGQEARLRCSPMKGHSHVYWYRQLPEEGLKFMVYLQKENIIDESGMPKERFSAEFPKEGPSILRIQQVVRGDSAAYFCASSPPGHNNEQFFGPGTRLTVL.

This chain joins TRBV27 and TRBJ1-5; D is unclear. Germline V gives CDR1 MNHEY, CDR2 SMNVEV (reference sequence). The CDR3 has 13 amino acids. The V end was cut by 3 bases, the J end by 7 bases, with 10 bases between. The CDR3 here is CASSFSAWQPQHF. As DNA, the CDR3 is TGTGCCAGCAGTTTCTCCGCGTGGCAGCCCCAGCATTTT.

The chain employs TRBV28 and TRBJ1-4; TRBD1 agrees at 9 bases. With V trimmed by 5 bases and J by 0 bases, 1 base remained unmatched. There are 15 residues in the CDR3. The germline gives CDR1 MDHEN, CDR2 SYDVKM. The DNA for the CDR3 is TGTGCCAGCAGTCGGACAGGGGCAACTAATGAAAAACTGTTTTTT. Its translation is CASSRTGATNEKLFF.

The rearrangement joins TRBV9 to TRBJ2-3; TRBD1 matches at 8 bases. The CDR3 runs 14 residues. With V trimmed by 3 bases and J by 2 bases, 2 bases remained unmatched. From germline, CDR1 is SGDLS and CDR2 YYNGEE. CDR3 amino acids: CASSGQGNTDTQYF. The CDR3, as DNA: TGTGCCAGCAGCGGACAGGGGAACACAGATACGCAGTATTTT.

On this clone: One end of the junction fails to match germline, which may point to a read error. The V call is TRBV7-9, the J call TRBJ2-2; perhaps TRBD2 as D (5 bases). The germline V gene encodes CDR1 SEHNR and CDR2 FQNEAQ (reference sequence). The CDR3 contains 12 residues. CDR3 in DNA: TGTTCCAGCAGCTTCGGGGCCGGGGAGCTGTTTTTT. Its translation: CSSSFGAGELFF.

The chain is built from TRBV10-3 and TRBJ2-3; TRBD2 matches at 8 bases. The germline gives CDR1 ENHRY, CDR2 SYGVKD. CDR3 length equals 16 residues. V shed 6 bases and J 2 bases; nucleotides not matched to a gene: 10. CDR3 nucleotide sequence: TGTGCCATCAGGGGGGGCGGAGCGGGAGACACAGATACGCAGTATTTT. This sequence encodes CAIRGGGAGDTDTQYF.

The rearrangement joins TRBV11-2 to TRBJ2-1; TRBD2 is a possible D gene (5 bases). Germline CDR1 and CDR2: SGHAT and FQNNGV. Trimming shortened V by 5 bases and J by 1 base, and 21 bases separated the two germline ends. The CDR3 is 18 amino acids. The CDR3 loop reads CASSRTAMAVSSYNEQFF. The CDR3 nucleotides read TGTGCCAGCAGCCGGACTGCTATGGCGGTAAGTTCCTACAATGAGCAGTTCTTC.

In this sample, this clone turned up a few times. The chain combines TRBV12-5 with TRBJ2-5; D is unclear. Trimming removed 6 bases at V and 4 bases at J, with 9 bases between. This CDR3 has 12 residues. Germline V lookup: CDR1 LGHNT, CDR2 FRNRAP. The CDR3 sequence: CASGPGGETQYF. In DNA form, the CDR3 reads TGTGCTAGTGGCCCGGGTGGAGAGACCCAGTACTTC.

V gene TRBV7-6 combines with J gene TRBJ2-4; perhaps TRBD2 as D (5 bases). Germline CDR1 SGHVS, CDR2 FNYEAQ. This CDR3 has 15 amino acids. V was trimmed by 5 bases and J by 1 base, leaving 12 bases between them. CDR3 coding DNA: TGTGCCAGCAGCCCTCAGGAGGCGGCCAAAAACATTCAGTACTTC. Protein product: CASSPQEAAKNIQYF.

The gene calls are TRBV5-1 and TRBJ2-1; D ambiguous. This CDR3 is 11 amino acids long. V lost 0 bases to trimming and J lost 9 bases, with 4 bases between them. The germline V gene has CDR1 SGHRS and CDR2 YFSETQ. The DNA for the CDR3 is TGCGCCAGCAGCTTGGCGGGTGAGCAGTTCTTC. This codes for CASSLAGEQFF.